This is a list of T cell receptor beta chains from one sample in a study of a mutant IDH1 vaccine in newly diagnosed glioma. Their antigens are not known. The assay was immunoSEQ multiplex PCR, and TCRdb's table has in-frame clones only and misses some. The sample carries about 56,000 clones, around 75% recorded once. The sequenced sample was PBMCs, obtained from a glioma patient whose treatment included an IDH1 peptide vaccine. These receptors all stem from a man aged 50 or older with glioma. The CDR3 runs from the conserved cysteine through the conserved F or W. D genes are given only for firm matches.

NA,TRBV6-1,CASREGTRAEKLFF
NA,TRBV30,CAWSVQGNADTQYF
NA,TRBV5-6,CASFSGAVYTEAFF
NA,TRBV5-1,CASSLDPAGMATEQYF
NA,TRBV4-3,CASSQDWKNTEAFF
NA,TRBV25-1,CASSEWQGYNEQFF
NA,TRBV7-7,CASSPSPSTQETQYF
TRBD1,TRBV10-3,CAIAGRDRGSEQYF
NA,TRBV5-4,CASSLGQIATNEKLFF
NA,TRBV6-4,CASSEEAADTQYF
NA,TRBV6-5,CASSYSGLPSFF
NA,TRBV6-5,CASSYSGHRKDYGYTF
TRBD1,TRBV19,CASSRGQGDGYTF
NA,TRBV9,CASSKAGAHEQYF
NA,TRBV6-4,CASSDSSYGELFF
NA,TRBV30,CAWREPRGDAFF
TRBD1,TRBV28,CASSSLTGEYYGYTF
NA,TRBV5-4,CASSPGQTSYNSPLHF
TRBD1,TRBV27,CASSVGQEQETQYF
NA,TRBV30,CAWSRGISNEQFF
TRBD1,TRBV5-6,CASSIDRGPGYTF
NA,TRBV7-2,CATGTSAETQYF
NA,TRBV10-3,CAINRGSGANVLTF
TRBD1,TRBV2,CASTEDRGRGYTF
TRBD2,TRBV6-1,CASSGIAGGGETQYF
TRBD1,TRBV29-1,CSALGQGAYEQYF
NA,TRBV7-6,CASSLGIGKAYEQYF
NA,TRBV6-5,CASSYSNGEQDEQYF
NA,TRBV10-2,CASREGIGTDAGVQYF
NA,TRBV29-1,CSVPGGPSEQYF
NA,TRBV7-2,CASSLVVLPYNEWFF
NA,TRBV27,CASSSGGEPQHF
NA,TRBV14,CASSQQTPDTQYF
NA,TRBV29-1,CSVQKRGPHSGNTIYF
NA,TRBV5-1,CASKPTAGSSYEQYF
NA,TRBV7-8,CASSLGAPGQYNSPLHF
NA,TRBV18,CASSQVSYEQYF
NA,TRBV7-8,CASSRRRGANTEAFF
NA,TRBV7-2,CASSLDFRVGEQFF
NA,TRBV27,CASNSGTLGDQPQHF
NA,TRBV6-1,CASHRQVTEAFF
TRBD1,TRBV2,CASSAPGQGVRETQYF
NA,TRBV25-1,CASSPTGRVTEAFF
NA,TRBV6-5,CASSYSQVLSGNTIYF
TRBD1,TRBV10-3,CAISPQGAPEAFF
NA,TRBV6-1,CASSDSWGTEAFF
TRBD1,TRBV5-1,CASSLVAGGTDTQYF
NA,TRBV4-3,CASSQERGVGNEQFF
TRBD1,TRBV4-1,CASSPQTGSYNEQFF
NA,TRBV10-3,CAISESVGATNEKLFF
NA,TRBV30,CAWSLGRNTEAFF
NA,TRBV5-6,CASSLATGSSPQHF
NA,TRBV10-2,CASSETHSRSPLHF
NA,TRBV18,CASSPLKDTEAFF
NA,TRBV7-9,CASSRWQGSSGNTIYF
NA,TRBV7-8,CASSLASGSNYYGYTF
NA,TRBV4-2,CASSQDRASGANVLTF